The 9 T cell receptor beta chains below were found in one sample sequenced in a study of blood T cell repertoires in COVID-19 (TCRdb year 2020). Library preparation employed the immunoSEQ multiplex PCR assay. Here the immuneACCESS table is served through TCRdb, limited to in-frame sequences with V and J called. Missing clones are a known gap in these copies; in checked studies unresolved V genes cover under half, and the rest lacks a known reason. The sample has 70,000 to 100,000 clones on record, approximately 90% of them singletons. Of the sample, around 20% is held by the ten largest clones. Sequences were obtained from peripheral blood. The receptors originated from an older woman with COVID-19, enrolled during active disease.

This sequence joins TRBV7-9 and TRBJ2-7; D remains unclear. The CDR3 is 14 residues long. Trimming removed 2 bases from V and 4 bases from J, with 12 bases in between. CDR1 and CDR2 from the germline V gene are SEHNR and FQNEAQ (reference sequence). CDR3 bases: TGTGCCAGCAGCTTAATGGGCACCGTTTACGAGCAGTACTTC. It codes for CASSLMGTVYEQYF.

The V gene is TRBV6-1, the J gene TRBJ2-1, with D uncertain. The CDR3 loop spans 13 amino acids. The V gene lost 2 bases and the J gene lost 14 bases, with 16 bases spanning the gap. From germline, CDR1 is MNHNS and CDR2 SASEGT. The CDR3 sequence is CASSEQVNPKEFF. The CDR3 DNA sequence: TGTGCCAGCAGTGAACAGGTAAACCCAAAGGAGTTCTTC.

This clone has more than one count but fewer than ten. The CDR3 is CASSDRRETQYF. CDR3 DNA sequence: TGTGCCAGCAGTGACAGAAGAGAGACCCAGTACTTC. The chain uses TRBV2 and TRBJ2-5; no reliable D call. Germline V gene data show CDR1 as SNHLY and CDR2 as FYNNEI. Trimming stripped 3 bases from V and 4 bases from J, with 6 bases between. The CDR3 has 12 residues.

This chain uses TRBV5-1 with TRBJ1-1; 9 bases agree with TRBD1. The V gene's germline CDR1 is SGHRS and CDR2 YFSETQ. This CDR3 is 17 amino acids long. V gave up 4 bases and J gave up 5 bases; unmatched junction bases: 15. The CDR3 DNA reads TGCGCCAGCAGCCTTAGGGGTTGGGACAGGGTGTTTACTGAAGCTTTCTTT. Its protein is CASSLRGWDRVFTEAFF.

CDR3 region: CASSFVRGRNSYEQYF. The CDR3 coding sequence is TGTGCCAGCAGCTTCGTAAGGGGCAGGAACTCCTACGAGCAGTACTTC. The rearrangement links TRBV7-2 to TRBJ2-7; D possibly corresponds to TRBD1 (5 bases). The CDR3 has 16 amino acids. Trimming pared 3 bases from V and 0 bases from J, leaving 15 bases between. CDR1 is SGHTA and CDR2 is FQGNSA in the germline V gene.

The CDR3 coding sequence is TGTGCCAGCAGCCTCGGGGGGGAAACAGATACGCAGTATTTT. The encoded protein is CASSLGGETDTQYF. This sequence joins TRBV9 and TRBJ2-3; 8 bases agree with TRBD2. From germline, CDR1 is SGDLS and CDR2 YYNGEE. The CDR3 length is 14 residues. V was pared by 4 bases and J by 3 bases, with 4 bases of the junction left unmatched.

V gene TRBV27 combines with J gene TRBJ2-7, with 13 nucleotides matching TRBD2. The CDR3 contains 17 residues. CDR1 and CDR2 (germline): MNHEY, SMNVEV (reference sequence). V was clipped by 6 bases and J by 6 bases; unmatched bases: 14. The CDR3 nucleotides are TGTGCCAGCAGCACCACCCAACTAGCGGGGGGGCCTGGCGAGCAGTACTTC. Protein: CASSTTQLAGGPGEQYF.

This rearrangement joins TRBV18 to TRBJ1-5; D remains ambiguous. The ends were cut back, 2 bases at V and 5 bases at J, with 16 bases in the middle. CDR1 and CDR2 (germline): KGHSH, LQKENI. This CDR3 has 16 residues. CDR3 in DNA: TGTGCCAGCTCACCAAGTGCCAGATCTGCCTATCAGCCCCAGCATTTT. It specifies CASSPSARSAYQPQHF.

This clone was observed once. This chain joins TRBV7-3 and TRBJ2-7, with TRBD2 matching over 10 bases. CDR3 size: 15 residues. Losses at the gene ends were 0 bases for V and 6 bases for J; bases not matched to a gene: 5. The germline CDR1 and CDR2 sequences are SGHTA and FQGTGA. The CDR3 reads CASSLTSGGLTEQYF. The CDR3 DNA reads TGTGCCAGCAGCTTAACTAGCGGGGGGCTTACCGAGCAGTACTTC. Full variable domain (outside the CDR3, taken from reference TRBV7-3 and TRBJ2-7): GAGVSQTPSNKVTEKGKYVELRCDPISGHTALYWYRQSLGQGPEFLIYFQGTGAADDSGLPNDRFFAVRPEGSVSTLKIQRTERGDSAVYLCASSLTSGGLTEQYFGPGTRLTVT.